A selection of T cell receptor beta chains follows, all from one sample in a study of T-cell reconstitution after alpha-beta-depleted transplantation in children. Using its own MiXCR run on the PCR reads, TCRdb lists one record per CDR3 protein. The table shows about 200,000 distinct CDR3 sequences, with about 6% occurring only once. Source: PBMCs, taken before TCRalphabeta/CD19-depleted stem cell transplant. These receptors were taken from a girl under three years old with combined immunodeficiency, due to receive a stem cell transplant. Each CDR3 is given with its conserved first and last residue. The order of the fields is J gene, D gene, clone size, V gene, CDR3 length, CDR3 DNA, CDR3 protein. D genes are given only for firm matches. Clone sizes are shown as once, few, many or a size class.

J gene: TRBJ1-1; D gene: TRBD1; clone size: many; V gene: TRBV7-3; CDR3 length: 12; CDR3 DNA: TGTGCCAGCAGCTCACAGGGGACTGAAGCTTTCTTT; CDR3 protein: CASSSQGTEAFF
J gene: TRBJ2-1; D gene: -; clone size: many; V gene: TRBV20-1; CDR3 length: 15; CDR3 DNA: TGCAGTGCTAGACCTCTGGCAGGGCTAGGGGGTGAGCAGTTCTTC; CDR3 protein: CSARPLAGLGGEQFF
J gene: TRBJ1-6; D gene: -; clone size: many; V gene: TRBV4-2; CDR3 length: 18; CDR3 DNA: TGTGCCAGCAGCCAAGGGGGACTGTTGAGCTCCTATAATTCACCCCTCCACTTT; CDR3 protein: CASSQGGLLSSYNSPLHF
J gene: TRBJ2-7; D gene: -; clone size: many; V gene: TRBV5-1; CDR3 length: 15; CDR3 DNA: TGCGCCAGCAGCTTGGTCCCCGGGCTTGCCTACGAGCAGTACTTC; CDR3 protein: CASSLVPGLAYEQYF
J gene: TRBJ2-3; D gene: TRBD1; clone size: many; V gene: TRBV29-1; CDR3 length: 14; CDR3 DNA: TGCAGCGTTGTGACAGGGGGCGCGTATGATACGCAGTATTTT; CDR3 protein: CSVVTGGAYDTQYF
J gene: TRBJ2-6; D gene: TRBD1; clone size: many; V gene: TRBV11-1; CDR3 length: 18; CDR3 DNA: TGTGCCAGCAGACCCCAGGGGGCCCTGGCGTCTGGGGCCAACGTCCTGACTTTC; CDR3 protein: CASRPQGALASGANVLTF
J gene: TRBJ1-1; D gene: -; clone size: many; V gene: TRBV14; CDR3 length: 15; CDR3 DNA: TGTGCCAGCAGCCAAGTGGCTTTCGGAAACACTGAAGCTTTCTTT; CDR3 protein: CASSQVAFGNTEAFF
J gene: TRBJ1-2; D gene: TRBD1; clone size: few; V gene: TRBV20-1; CDR3 length: 14; CDR3 DNA: TGCAGTGCTTCTGACAGGGACGTTCCCTATGGCTACACCTTC; CDR3 protein: CSASDRDVPYGYTF
J gene: TRBJ2-7; D gene: -; clone size: many; V gene: TRBV12-3/TRBV12-4; CDR3 length: 13; CDR3 DNA: TGTGCCAGCAGTCTCAAGCCCTCCTACGAGCAGTACTTC; CDR3 protein: CASSLKPSYEQYF
J gene: TRBJ1-3; D gene: -; clone size: many; V gene: TRBV4-1; CDR3 length: 16; CDR3 DNA: TGCGCCAGCAGCCAAGATTTCGCTACAGGGGGAAACACCATATATTTT; CDR3 protein: CASSQDFATGGNTIYF
J gene: TRBJ2-2; D gene: -; clone size: many; V gene: TRBV7-9; CDR3 length: 13; CDR3 DNA: TGTGCCAGCAGCCTTATCAGCACCGGGGAGCTGTTTTTT; CDR3 protein: CASSLISTGELFF
J gene: TRBJ2-7; D gene: TRBD2; clone size: many; V gene: TRBV12-3/TRBV12-4; CDR3 length: 16; CDR3 DNA: TGTGCCAGCAGTCCGGGACTAGCGGGAGCATTGTACGAGCAGTACTTC; CDR3 protein: CASSPGLAGALYEQYF
J gene: TRBJ2-3; D gene: -; clone size: many; V gene: TRBV29-1; CDR3 length: 15; CDR3 DNA: TGCAGCGTTGTGGTTAGGGTGGTCTTACCAGATACGCAGTATTTT; CDR3 protein: CSVVVRVVLPDTQYF
J gene: TRBJ2-7; D gene: -; clone size: few; V gene: TRBV14; CDR3 length: 17; CDR3 DNA: TGTGCCAGCAGCCAAATAAGGGGCGACACAACACCATCCGAGCAGTACTTC; CDR3 protein: CASSQIRGDTTPSEQYF
J gene: TRBJ2-5; D gene: -; clone size: many; V gene: TRBV30; CDR3 length: 12; CDR3 DNA: TGTGCCTGGGGGACATTTCAAGAGACCCAGTACTTC; CDR3 protein: CAWGTFQETQYF
J gene: TRBJ1-1; D gene: TRBD1; clone size: many; V gene: TRBV29-1; CDR3 length: 13; CDR3 DNA: TGCAGCGCGGGACAGGGGGCGAGCACTGAAGCTTTCTTT; CDR3 protein: CSAGQGASTEAFF
J gene: TRBJ1-1; D gene: -; clone size: many; V gene: TRBV29-1; CDR3 length: 13; CDR3 DNA: TGCAGCTCCCAACTAGGGGAAACAACTGAAGCTTTCTTT; CDR3 protein: CSSQLGETTEAFF
J gene: TRBJ2-3; D gene: TRBD2; clone size: many; V gene: TRBV7-9; CDR3 length: 16; CDR3 DNA: TGTGCCAGCAGCTTAGCGCCCGGGGGGGCCCCAGATACGCAGTATTTT; CDR3 protein: CASSLAPGGAPDTQYF
J gene: TRBJ2-7; D gene: -; clone size: many; V gene: TRBV20-1; CDR3 length: 12; CDR3 DNA: TGCAGTGCTGGGGGCACCTCCTACGAGCAGTACTTC; CDR3 protein: CSAGGTSYEQYF
J gene: TRBJ2-7; D gene: TRBD2; clone size: many; V gene: TRBV28; CDR3 length: 13; CDR3 DNA: TGTGCCAGCATAGGACTAGCTTCTCGCGAGCAGTACTTC; CDR3 protein: CASIGLASREQYF